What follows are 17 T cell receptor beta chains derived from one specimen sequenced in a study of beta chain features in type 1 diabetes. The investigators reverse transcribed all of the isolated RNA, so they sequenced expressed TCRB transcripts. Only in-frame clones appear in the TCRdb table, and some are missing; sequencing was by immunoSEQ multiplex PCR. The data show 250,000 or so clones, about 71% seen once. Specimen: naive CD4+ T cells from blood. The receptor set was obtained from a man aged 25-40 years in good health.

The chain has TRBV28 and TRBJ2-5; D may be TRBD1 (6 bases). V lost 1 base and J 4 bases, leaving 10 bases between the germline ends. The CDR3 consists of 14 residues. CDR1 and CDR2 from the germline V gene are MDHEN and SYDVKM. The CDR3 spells CASSLYRDVETQYF. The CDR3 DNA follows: TGTGCCAGCAGTTTATACAGGGATGTAGAGACCCAGTACTTC. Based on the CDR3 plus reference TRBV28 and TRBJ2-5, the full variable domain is DVKVTQSSRYLVKRTGEKVFLECVQDMDHENMFWYRQDPGLGLRLIYFSYDVKMKEKGDIPEGYSVSREKKERFSLILESASTNQTSMYLCASSLYRDVETQYFGPGTRLLVL.

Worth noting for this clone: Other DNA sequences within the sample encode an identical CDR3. DNA for the CDR3: TGTGCCTGGAGTGTCTCCTACGAGCAGTACTTC. Its protein product is CAWSVSYEQYF. The chain is built from TRBV30 and TRBJ2-7, with D uncertain. Trimming took 0 bases from V and 0 from J, leaving 0 bases between them. The CDR3 length is 11 residues. Germline lookup yields CDR1 GTSNPN and CDR2 SVGIG (reference sequence).

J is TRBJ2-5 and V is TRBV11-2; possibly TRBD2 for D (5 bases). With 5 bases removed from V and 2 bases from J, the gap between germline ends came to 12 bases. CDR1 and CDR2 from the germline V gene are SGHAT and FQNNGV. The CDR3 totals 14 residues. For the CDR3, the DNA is TGTGCCAGCAGCCCCCCGCGGGCACAAGAGACCCAGTACTTC. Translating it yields CASSPPRAQETQYF.

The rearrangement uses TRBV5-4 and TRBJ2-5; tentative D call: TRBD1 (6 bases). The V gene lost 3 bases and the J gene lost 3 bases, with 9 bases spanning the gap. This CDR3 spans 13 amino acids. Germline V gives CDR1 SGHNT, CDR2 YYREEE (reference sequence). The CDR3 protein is CASSYAGEETQYF. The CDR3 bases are TGTGCCAGCAGCTACGCAGGGGAAGAGACCCAGTACTTC.

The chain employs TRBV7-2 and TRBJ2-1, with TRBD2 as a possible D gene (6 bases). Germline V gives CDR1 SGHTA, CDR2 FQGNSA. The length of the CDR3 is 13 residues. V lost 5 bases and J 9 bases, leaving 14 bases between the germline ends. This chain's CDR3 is CASSRTTFAEQFF. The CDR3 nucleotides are TGTGCCAGCAGCCGGACTACGTTTGCTGAGCAGTTCTTC.

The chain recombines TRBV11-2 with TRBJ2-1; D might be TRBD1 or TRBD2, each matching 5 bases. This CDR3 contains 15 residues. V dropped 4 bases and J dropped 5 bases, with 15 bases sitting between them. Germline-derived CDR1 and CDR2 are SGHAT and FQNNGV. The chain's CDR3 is CASSSSRDANNEQFF. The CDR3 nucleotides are TGTGCCAGCAGCTCCTCACGGGACGCCAACAATGAGCAGTTCTTC. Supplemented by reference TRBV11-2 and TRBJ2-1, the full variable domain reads EAGVAQSPRYKIIEKRQSVAFWCNPISGHATLYWYQQILGQGPKLLIQFQNNGVVDDSQLPKDRFSAERLKGVDSTLKIQPAKLEDSAVYLCASSSSRDANNEQFFGPGTRLTVL.

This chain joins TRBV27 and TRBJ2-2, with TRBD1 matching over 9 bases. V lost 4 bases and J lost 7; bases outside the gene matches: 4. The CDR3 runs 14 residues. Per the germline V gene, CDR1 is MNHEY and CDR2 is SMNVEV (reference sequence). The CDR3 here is CASSWDRASGELFF. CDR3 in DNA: TGTGCCAGCAGTTGGGACAGGGCCAGCGGGGAGCTGTTTTTT.

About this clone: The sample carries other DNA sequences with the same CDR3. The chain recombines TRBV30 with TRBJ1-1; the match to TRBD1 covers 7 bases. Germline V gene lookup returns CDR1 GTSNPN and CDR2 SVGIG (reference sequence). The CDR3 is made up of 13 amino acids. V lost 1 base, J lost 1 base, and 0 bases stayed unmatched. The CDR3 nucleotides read TGTGCCTGGAGTGGACAGGGGAACACTGAAGCTTTCTTT. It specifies CAWSGQGNTEAFF.

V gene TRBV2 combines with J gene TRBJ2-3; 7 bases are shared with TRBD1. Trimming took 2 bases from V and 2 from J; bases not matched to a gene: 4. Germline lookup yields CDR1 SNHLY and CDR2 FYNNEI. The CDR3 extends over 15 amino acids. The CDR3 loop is CASSETGTVTDTQYF. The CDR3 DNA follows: TGTGCCAGCAGTGAAACGGGGACAGTCACAGATACGCAGTATTTT.

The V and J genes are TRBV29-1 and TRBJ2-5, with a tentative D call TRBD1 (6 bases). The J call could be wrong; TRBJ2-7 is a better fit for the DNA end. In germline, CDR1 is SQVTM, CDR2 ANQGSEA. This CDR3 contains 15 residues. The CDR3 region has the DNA TGCAGCGTTGAGGAGACAGGTGACTTAGTCGACGAGCAGTACTTC. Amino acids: CSVEETGDLVDEQYF.

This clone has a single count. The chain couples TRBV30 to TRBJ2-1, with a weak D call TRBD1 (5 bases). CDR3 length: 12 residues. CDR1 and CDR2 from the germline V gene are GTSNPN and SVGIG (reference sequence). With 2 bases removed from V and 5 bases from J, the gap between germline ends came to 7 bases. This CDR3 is CAWSRGHNEQFF. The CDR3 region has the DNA TGTGCCTGGAGTAGGGGTCACAATGAGCAGTTCTTC.

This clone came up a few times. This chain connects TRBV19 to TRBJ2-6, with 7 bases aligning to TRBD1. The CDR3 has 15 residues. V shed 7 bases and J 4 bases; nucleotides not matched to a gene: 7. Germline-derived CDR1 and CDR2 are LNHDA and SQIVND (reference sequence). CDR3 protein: CASTPTGSGANVLTF. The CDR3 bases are TGTGCCAGTACCCCGACAGGGTCGGGGGCCAACGTCCTGACTTTC. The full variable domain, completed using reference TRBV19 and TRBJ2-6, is DGGITQSPKYLFRKEGQNVTLSCEQNLNHDAMYWYRQDPGQGLRLIYYSQIVNDFQKGDIAEGYSVSREKKESFPLTVTSAQKNPTAFYLCASTPTGSGANVLTFGAGSRLTVL.

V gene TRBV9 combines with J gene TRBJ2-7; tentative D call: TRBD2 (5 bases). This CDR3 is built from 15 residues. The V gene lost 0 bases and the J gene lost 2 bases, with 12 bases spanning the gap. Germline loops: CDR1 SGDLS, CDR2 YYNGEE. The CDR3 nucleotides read TGTGCCAGCAGCGTAGACCGTGGAGGCACCTACGAGCAGTACTTC. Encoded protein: CASSVDRGGTYEQYF.

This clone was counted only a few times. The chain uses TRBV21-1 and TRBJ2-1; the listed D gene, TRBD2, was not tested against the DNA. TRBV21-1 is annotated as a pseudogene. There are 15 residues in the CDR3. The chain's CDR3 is CASSKCAMTSSEQFF. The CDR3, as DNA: TGTGCCAGCAGCAAATGCGCCATGACTAGCAGTGAGCAGTTCTTC.

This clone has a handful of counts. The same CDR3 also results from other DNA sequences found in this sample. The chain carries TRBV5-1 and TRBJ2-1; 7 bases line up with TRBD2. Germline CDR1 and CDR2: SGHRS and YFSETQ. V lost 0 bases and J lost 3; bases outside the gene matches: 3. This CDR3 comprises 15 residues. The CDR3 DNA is TGCGCCAGCAGCTTGGGGCTAGCGGACTACAATGAGCAGTTCTTC. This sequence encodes CASSLGLADYNEQFF.

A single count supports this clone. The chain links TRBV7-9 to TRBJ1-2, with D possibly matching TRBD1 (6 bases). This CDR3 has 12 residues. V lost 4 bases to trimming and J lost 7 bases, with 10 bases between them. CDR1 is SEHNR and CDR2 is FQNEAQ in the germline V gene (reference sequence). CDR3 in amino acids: CASSSTGTGYTF. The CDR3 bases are TGTGCCAGCAGCTCCACAGGGACTGGCTACACCTTC.

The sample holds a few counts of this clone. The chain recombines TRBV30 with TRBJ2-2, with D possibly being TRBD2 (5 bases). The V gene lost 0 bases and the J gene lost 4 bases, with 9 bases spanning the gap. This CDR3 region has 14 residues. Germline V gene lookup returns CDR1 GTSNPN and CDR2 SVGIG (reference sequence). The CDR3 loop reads CAWSVTEGTGELFF. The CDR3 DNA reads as TGTGCCTGGAGTGTAACAGAGGGCACCGGGGAGCTGTTTTTT.